A single sample gave rise to the 5 T cell receptor beta chains below, sequenced in a study of cytomegalovirus exposure and HLA in healthy donors. The PCR employed 60 Vbeta primers together with 13 Jbeta primers. TCRdb's table, derived via immunoSEQ multiplex PCR, lists solely in-frame clones and lacks some. The sample lists about 130,000 clones, over 70% occurring once. Sequences were obtained from PBMCs. Receptors were obtained from a young man in good health and CMV-seronegative.

The rearrangement uses TRBV6-1 and TRBJ1-1, with 8 bases that match TRBD1. The junction had 3 bases not matched to a gene; V was cut back by 6 bases and J by 0 bases. CDR3 length: 14 residues. The germline V gene encodes CDR1 MNHNS and CDR2 SASEGT. CDR3 coding DNA: TGTGCCAGCAGGTGGACAGGGTTGAACACTGAAGCTTTCTTT. Translated: CASRWTGLNTEAFF.

The CDR3 nucleotides are TGTGCCAGCAGCTTGGGTGCGACAGGGCTCATCGGGACGCAGTATTTT. This sequence encodes CASSLGATGLIGTQYF. This rearrangement joins TRBV5-8 to TRBJ2-3; 7 nucleotides line up with TRBD1. The length of the CDR3 is 16 residues. The germline gives CDR1 SGHTS, CDR2 YDEGEE. With 0 bases clipped from V and 9 bases from J, the junction kept 13 bases outside the gene matches.

Written as DNA, the CDR3 is TGTGCCAGCAGCGCCCAGGGACTGGGTGACTATGGCTACACCTTC. Its translation is CASSAQGLGDYGYTF. The V gene is TRBV6-4, the J gene TRBJ1-2, with D perhaps matching TRBD1 (5 bases). CDR3 length: 15 amino acids. V was trimmed by 6 bases and J by 3 bases, leaving 17 bases between them. The V gene's germline CDR1 is MRHNA and CDR2 SNTAGT.

The chain carries TRBV27 and TRBJ1-4; D remains ambiguous. V was shortened by 4 bases and J by 1 base, with 10 bases between the two germline ends. CDR3 length: 15 amino acids. Germline V lookup: CDR1 MNHEY, CDR2 SMNVEV (reference sequence). CDR3 nucleotide sequence: TGTGCCAGCAGTTGGGTCCGCGGAACTAATGAAAAACTGTTTTTT. This translates into CASSWVRGTNEKLFF.

The CDR3 nucleotides read TGTGCCAGCAGTGGTCGGGACAGGAGTTACGGCGGCTACACCTTC. Translation gives CASSGRDRSYGGYTF. V gene TRBV6-1 combines with J gene TRBJ1-2; 8 positions match TRBD1. The germline V gene encodes CDR1 MNHNS and CDR2 SASEGT. The CDR3 sequence is 15 residues long. The V and J ends lost 4 bases and 8 bases, in that order; junction bases with no gene match: 12.